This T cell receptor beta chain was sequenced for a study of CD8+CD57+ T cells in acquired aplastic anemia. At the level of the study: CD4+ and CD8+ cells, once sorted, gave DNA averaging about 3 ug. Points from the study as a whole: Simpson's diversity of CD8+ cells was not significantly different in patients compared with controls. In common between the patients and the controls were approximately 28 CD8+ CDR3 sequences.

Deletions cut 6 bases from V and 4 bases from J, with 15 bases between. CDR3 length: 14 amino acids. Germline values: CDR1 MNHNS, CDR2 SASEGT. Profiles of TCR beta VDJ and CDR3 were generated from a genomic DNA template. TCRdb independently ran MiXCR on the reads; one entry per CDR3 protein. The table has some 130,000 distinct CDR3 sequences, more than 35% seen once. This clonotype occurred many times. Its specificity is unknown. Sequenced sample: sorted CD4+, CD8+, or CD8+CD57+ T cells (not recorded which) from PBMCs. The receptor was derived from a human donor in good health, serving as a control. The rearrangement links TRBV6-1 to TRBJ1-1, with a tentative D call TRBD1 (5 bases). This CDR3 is CASSPGGKGTEAFF. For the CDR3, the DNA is TGTGCCAGCAGCCCCGGGGGGAAAGGCACTGAAGCTTTCTTT.